This TCR beta chain is from a study of response to subunit inactivated influenza vaccine. Study-wide points: Few new T cells, the authors suggested, are recruited by each seasonal influenza vaccination.

There are a few counts of this clonotype. What it binds is unknown. One entry per CDR3 protein results from TCRdb running MiXCR on the RT-PCR reads. The sample has around 530,000 distinct CDR3 sequences, approximately 15% seen once; the top ten hold 3%. The CDR3 spans 17 residues. The V end lost 1 base, the J end lost 0 bases, and 14 bases lay between the germline ends. CDR1 and CDR2 (germline): SGHRS, YFSETQ. The sample consisted of CD4+ T cells sorted from PBMCs, taken roughly 24 months after vaccination. The rearrangement links TRBV5-1 to TRBJ2-1; maybe TRBD1 (5 bases). This receptor was taken from a man aged 45-69 years who received an inactivated influenza vaccine. CDR3 residues: CASSLTGPRDSYNEQFF. The CDR3 nucleotides are TGCGCCAGCAGCTTGACAGGCCCAAGGGACTCCTACAATGAGCAGTTCTTC.